This is a list of T cell receptor beta chains from one sample in a study of T cell changes during pregnancy in multiple sclerosis. Only in-frame clones appear in the TCRdb table, and some are missing; sequencing was by immunoSEQ multiplex PCR. The table has over 50,000 clones, 80% to 95% seen once. Here the sequenced sample was CD4+ T cells from peripheral blood mononuclear cells, taken in the third trimester of pregnancy. These receptors all stem from a female donor with multiple sclerosis, enrolled in a pregnancy study. Both conserved end residues are part of each CDR3. The order of the fields is D gene, clone size, V gene, J gene, CDR3 protein, CDR3 DNA. A D gene is named only where the DNA matches it firmly. Size is omitted from some rows. Given values are once, few, many or a class for expanded clones.

TRBD1,-,TRBV28,TRBJ2-7,CASSPTGGAEQYF,TGTGCCAGCAGTCCCACAGGGGGCGCGGAGCAGTACTTC
-,-,TRBV27,TRBJ2-7,CASSPRRGYEQYF,TGTGCCAGCAGTCCCCGAAGGGGGTACGAGCAGTACTTC
TRBD1,once,TRBV9,TRBJ2-7,CASSSTSGTVARYEQYF,TGTGCCAGCAGCTCAACTTCCGGGACAGTTGCCCGCTACGAGCAGTACTTC
-,-,TRBV27,TRBJ1-1,CASSSSGAGNTEAFF,TGTGCCAGCAGTTCATCGGGGGCCGGGAACACTGAAGCTTTCTTT
TRBD1,-,TRBV7-2,TRBJ1-3,CASSSNLTGTGGTIYF,TGTGCCAGCAGCTCGAATTTGACCGGGACAGGTGGGACCATATATTTT
-,-,TRBV25-1,TRBJ2-7,CASSGGAYEQYF,TGTGCCAGCAGTGGAGGAGCTTACGAGCAGTACTTC
TRBD1,-,TRBV6-5,TRBJ1-1,CASTVTGVGTEAFF,TGTGCCAGCACCGTGACAGGGGTCGGCACTGAAGCTTTCTTT
-,-,TRBV27,TRBJ1-6,CASGADNSPLHF,TGTGCCAGCGGGGCAGATAATTCACCCCTCCACTTT
-,-,TRBV7-2,TRBJ2-5,CATRPGVGGETQYF,TGTGCCACCCGCCCGGGGGTCGGGGGAGAGACCCAGTACTTC
TRBD2,-,TRBV5-6,TRBJ2-1,CASSLIAGVSHNEQFF,TGTGCCAGCAGCTTGATAGCGGGAGTATCCCACAATGAGCAGTTCTTC
TRBD1,-,TRBV6-6,TRBJ1-2,CASRGQEPNYGYTF,TGTGCCAGCAGGGGACAGGAGCCTAACTATGGCTACACCTTC
-,once,TRBV6-1,TRBJ2-7,CASSDPAYEQYF,TGTGCCAGCAGTGACCCAGCCTACGAGCAGTACTTC
-,-,TRBV5-1,TRBJ1-1,CASSYTPSRNTEAFF,TGCGCCAGCAGCTACACACCTTCTCGGAACACTGAAGCTTTCTTT
-,-,TRBV28,TRBJ2-3,CASSLPTGSYGDTQYF,TGTGCCAGCAGTTTACCGACGGGAAGCTACGGAGATACGCAGTATTTT
-,-,TRBV27,TRBJ1-1,CASSLRAVVTEAFF,TGTGCCAGCAGTTTGAGGGCAGTGGTGACTGAAGCTTTCTTT
TRBD2,-,TRBV5-1,TRBJ2-3,CASSLVAGDTQYF,TGCGCCAGCAGCTTGGTAGCGGGGGATACGCAGTATTTT
TRBD2,-,TRBV30,TRBJ2-3,CAWSVLAGGTQYF,TGTGCCTGGAGTGTACTAGCGGGGGGGACGCAGTATTTT
-,-,TRBV28,TRBJ1-2,CASSAPGGVYGYTF,TGTGCCAGCAGTGCCCCCGGGGGGGTCTATGGCTACACCTTC
TRBD2,-,TRBV2,TRBJ2-1,CASSVSLTSGGPHEQFF,TGTGCCAGCAGTGTTAGCCTCACTAGCGGGGGGCCCCATGAGCAGTTCTTC
TRBD2,-,TRBV7-9,TRBJ2-7,CASSLGKIGTIPYEQYF,TGTGCCAGCAGCTTAGGGAAAATTGGGACTATTCCCTACGAGCAGTACTTC
-,-,TRBV5-1,TRBJ2-1,CASSLALDRDEQFF,TGCGCCAGCAGCTTGGCACTAGACCGTGATGAGCAGTTCTTC
-,-,TRBV19,TRBJ1-3,CASRAWSSGNTIYF,TGTGCCAGTAGAGCGTGGAGCTCTGGAAACACCATATATTTT
-,-,TRBV11-3,TRBJ2-2,CASGRNTGELFF,TGTGCCAGCGGGCGGAACACCGGGGAGCTGTTTTTT
-,few,TRBV28,TRBJ1-5,CASSLGQSNQPQHF,TGTGCCAGCAGTTTAGGACAGAGCAATCAGCCCCAGCATTTT
TRBD2,once,TRBV5-5,TRBJ2-1,CASSRDSGIFNEQFF,TGTGCCAGCAGCCGAGATAGCGGGATATTCAATGAGCAGTTCTTC
-,-,TRBV29-1,TRBJ1-5,CSVGHSSDQPQHF,TGCAGCGTGGGCCACAGTTCCGATCAGCCCCAGCATTTT
TRBD1,-,TRBV27,TRBJ1-2,CASSSDYRQGFYGYTF,TGTGCCAGCAGTTCCGACTACCGACAGGGCTTCTATGGCTACACCTTC
-,-,TRBV7-3,TRBJ1-1,CASSLGLKRGTEAFF,TGTGCCAGCAGCTTAGGATTGAAGCGGGGGACTGAAGCTTTCTTT
-,-,TRBV7-8,TRBJ2-2,CASSSRAGKIFTGELFF,TGTGCCAGCAGCTCCCGTGCAGGGAAAATTTTCACCGGGGAGCTGTTTTTT
-,once,TRBV5-8,TRBJ2-2,CASRPWTDTGELFF,TGTGCCAGCAGACCTTGGACAGACACCGGGGAGCTGTTTTTT
-,-,TRBV15,TRBJ1-3,CATSPRGESGNTIYF,TGTGCCACCAGCCCCCGGGGAGAGTCTGGAAACACCATATATTTT
TRBD2,-,TRBV11-2,TRBJ2-2,CASSLVSGSGTGELFF,TGTGCCAGCAGCTTAGTTAGCGGGAGTGGAACCGGGGAGCTGTTTTTT
TRBD1,once,TRBV7-3,TRBJ1-6,CASRLTGDSPLHF,TGTGCCAGCAGGTTAACAGGGGATTCACCCCTCCACTTT
-,-,TRBV30,TRBJ2-4,CAWSVVGTRNIQYF,TGTGCCTGGAGTGTAGTAGGGACAAGGAACATTCAGTACTTC
-,-,TRBV19,TRBJ2-2,CASSIRGYGELFF,TGTGCCAGTAGTATCAGGGGCTACGGGGAGCTGTTTTTT
TRBD2,-,TRBV5-1,TRBJ2-1,CASSFLGLGANEQFF,TGCGCCAGCAGCTTCCTGGGACTAGGGGCCAATGAGCAGTTCTTC
-,-,TRBV18,TRBJ2-3,CASSPTRGVTDTQYF,TGTGCCAGCTCACCGACTAGAGGTGTCACAGATACGCAGTATTTT